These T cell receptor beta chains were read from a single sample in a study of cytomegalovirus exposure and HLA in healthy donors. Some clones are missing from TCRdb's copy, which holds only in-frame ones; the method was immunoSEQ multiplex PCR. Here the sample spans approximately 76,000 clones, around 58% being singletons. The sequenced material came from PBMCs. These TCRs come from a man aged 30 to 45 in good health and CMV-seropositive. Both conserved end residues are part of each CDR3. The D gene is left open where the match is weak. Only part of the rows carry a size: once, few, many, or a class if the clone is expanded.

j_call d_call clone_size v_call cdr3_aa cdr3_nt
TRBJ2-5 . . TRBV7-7 CASSLGGFGPETQYF TGTGCTAGCAGCTTAGGAGGGTTCGGCCCAGAGACCCAGTACTTC
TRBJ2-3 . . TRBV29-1 CSVVPLSTDTQYF TGCAGCGTTGTTCCCCTTAGCACAGATACGCAGTATTTT
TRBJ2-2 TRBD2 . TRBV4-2 CASRASRGGPIDGELFF TGTGCCAGCCGCGCGAGTAGGGGAGGGCCGATCGACGGGGAGCTGTTTTTT
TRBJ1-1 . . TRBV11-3 CASSLEQNTEAFF TGTGCCAGCAGCTTAGAACAGAACACTGAAGCTTTCTTT
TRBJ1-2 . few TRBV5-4 CASSLDQTYGYTF TGTGCCAGCAGCTTGGATCAGACTTATGGCTACACCTTC
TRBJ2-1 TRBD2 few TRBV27 CASSPISLAGEDEQFF TGTGCCAGCAGCCCCATCTCACTAGCGGGAGAGGATGAGCAGTTCTTC
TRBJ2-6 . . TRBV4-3 CASSQDHSSSGANVLTF TGCGCCAGCAGCCAAGATCACAGTAGCTCTGGGGCCAACGTCCTGACTTTC
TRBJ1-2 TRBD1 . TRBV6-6 CAGWDRGNGYIF TGTGCCGGGTGGGACAGGGGGAATGGCTACATCTTC
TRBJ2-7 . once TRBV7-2 CASSRTPPGPTGEQYF TGTGCCAGCAGCAGGACTCCCCCGGGTCCTACCGGCGAGCAGTACTTC
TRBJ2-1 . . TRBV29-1 CSVGPPNNEQFF TGCAGCGTGGGGCCGCCGAACAATGAGCAGTTCTTC
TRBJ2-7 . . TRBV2 CASSELPGVSSYEQYF TGTGCCAGCAGTGAACTTCCCGGGGTTAGCTCCTACGAGCAGTACTTC
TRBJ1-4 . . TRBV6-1 CASTVQHLNEKLFF TGTGCCAGCACTGTTCAACATTTGAATGAAAAACTGTTTTTT
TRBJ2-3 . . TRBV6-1 CASSRQVHHTDTQYF TGTGCCAGCAGTCGACAGGTACACCACACAGATACGCAGTATTTT
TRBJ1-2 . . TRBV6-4 CASSDSSEAPTYGYTF TGTGCCAGCAGTGACTCGTCGGAGGCCCCTACCTATGGCTACACCTTC
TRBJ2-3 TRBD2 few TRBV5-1 CASSLVGGAPDTQYF TGCGCCAGCAGCTTGGTCGGGGGGGCACCAGATACGCAGTATTTT
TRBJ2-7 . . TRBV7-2 CASSFSGQGHLEQYF TGTGCCAGCAGCTTTTCTGGGCAGGGTCACCTCGAGCAGTACTTC
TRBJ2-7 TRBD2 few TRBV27 CASGSQGGYEQYF TGTGCCAGCGGTTCGCAGGGAGGGTACGAGCAGTACTTC
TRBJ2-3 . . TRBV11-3 CASSPRRAPDTQYF TGTGCCAGCAGCCCACGAAGAGCCCCAGATACGCAGTATTTT
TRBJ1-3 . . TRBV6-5 CASSPDYSGNTIYF TGTGCCAGCAGTCCAGATTACTCTGGAAACACCATATATTTT
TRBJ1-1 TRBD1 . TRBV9 CASSVEIGRTGRNTEAFF TGTGCCAGCAGCGTAGAAATTGGTAGGACAGGACGCAACACTGAAGCTTTCTTT
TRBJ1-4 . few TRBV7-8 CASSPVLVGANEKLFF TGTGCCAGCAGCCCGGTTTTGGTCGGAGCTAATGAAAAACTGTTTTTT
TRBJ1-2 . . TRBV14 CASSHGAGGYTF TGTGCCAGCAGCCATGGAGCCGGGGGCTACACCTTC
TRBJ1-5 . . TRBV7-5 CVRSLVGDNQPQHF TGTGTCAGAAGCTTAGTAGGGGACAATCAGCCCCAGCATTTT
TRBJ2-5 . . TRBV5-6 CASSLGRVFTLQETQYF TGTGCCAGCAGCTTGGGCAGGGTTTTCACCCTCCAAGAGACCCAGTACTTC
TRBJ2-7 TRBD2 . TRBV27 CASSPWDGRGPEQYF TGTGCCAGCAGCCCTTGGGACGGGAGGGGCCCCGAGCAGTACTTC
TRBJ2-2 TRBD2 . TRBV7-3 CASSLTGTSGGASVRELFF TGTGCCAGCAGCTTAACCGGGACTAGCGGGGGGGCCTCTGTCCGGGAGCTGTTTTTT
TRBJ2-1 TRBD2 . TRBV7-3 CASSLRTSGPNEQFF TGTGCCAGCAGCTTAAGGACTAGCGGCCCTAATGAGCAGTTCTTC
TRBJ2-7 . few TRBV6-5 CASSWVAVHEQYF TGTGCCAGCAGTTGGGTAGCGGTGCACGAGCAGTACTTC
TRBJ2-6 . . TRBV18 CASSRLSSGANVLTF TGTGCCAGCTCAAGACTTAGCTCTGGGGCCAACGTCCTGACTTTC
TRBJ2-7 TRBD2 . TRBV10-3 CAISGAASGGVHYEQYF TGTGCCATCAGTGGGGCTGCTAGCGGGGGAGTTCACTACGAGCAGTACTTC
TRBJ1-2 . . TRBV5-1 CASSSTPGTLNGYTF TGCGCCAGCAGCTCTACCCCCGGGACACTTAATGGCTACACCTTC
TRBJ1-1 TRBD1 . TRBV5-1 CASSLLGTGDNVAFF TGCGCCAGCAGCTTGCTAGGGACAGGGGATAATGTAGCTTTCTTT
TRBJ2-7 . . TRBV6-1 CASSALVLRSLYKQYF TGTGCCAGCAGTGCCCTAGTTCTCCGCTCTCTCTACAAGCAGTACTTC
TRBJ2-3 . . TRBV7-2 CASSLGWAGSDTQYF TGTGCCAGCAGCTTAGGGTGGGCGGGATCAGATACGCAGTATTTT
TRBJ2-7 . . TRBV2 CATLIDSSTSYEQYF TGTGCCACCCTGATCGATTCCTCAACTTCCTACGAGCAGTACTTC
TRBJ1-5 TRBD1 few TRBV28 CASSSRQGSGQPQHF TGTGCCAGCAGCTCTCGACAGGGGTCAGGTCAGCCCCAGCATTTT
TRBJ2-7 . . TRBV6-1 CASRVGGYEQYF TGTGCCAGCAGGGTGGGGGGTTACGAGCAGTACTTC
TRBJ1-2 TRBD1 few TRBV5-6 CASSFRQGDGYTF TGTGCCAGCAGCTTCAGACAGGGCGATGGCTACACCTTC
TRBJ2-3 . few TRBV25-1 CASSTRGWDTQYF TGTGCCAGCAGTACCCGCGGTTGGGATACGCAGTATTTT